The clone carrying this T cell receptor beta chain came up a few times. Its specificity is unknown. Germline CDR1 is SNHLY and CDR2 is FYNNEI. This CDR3 is built from 15 residues. With V trimmed by 5 bases and J by 7 bases, 8 bases remained unmatched. These data are taken from a study of cytomegalovirus exposure and HLA in healthy donors. Findings and limits, study-wide: Researchers catalogued approximately 160 TCR beta chains as cytomegalovirus-associated. Indistinguishable V segments such as TRBV6-2 and TRBV6-3 were excluded. According to an earlier analysis, most TCR beta V segments yielded productive rearrangements about 90% or about 30% of the time.

The PCR was carried out with 60 Vbeta primers and 13 Jbeta primers. The method was immunoSEQ multiplex PCR; TCRdb's version includes in-frame clones alone and lacks a portion of them. The sample yields 180,000 or so clones, 78% seen once. This TCR derives from a female donor in good health and CMV-seronegative. The V gene is TRBV2, the J gene TRBJ1-5, with 10 bases identical to TRBD1. The sequenced sample was PBMCs. In DNA form, the CDR3 reads TGTGCCAGCAGTACGGACAGGGGGGCGGGACAGCCCCAGCATTTT. It specifies CASSTDRGAGQPQHF.